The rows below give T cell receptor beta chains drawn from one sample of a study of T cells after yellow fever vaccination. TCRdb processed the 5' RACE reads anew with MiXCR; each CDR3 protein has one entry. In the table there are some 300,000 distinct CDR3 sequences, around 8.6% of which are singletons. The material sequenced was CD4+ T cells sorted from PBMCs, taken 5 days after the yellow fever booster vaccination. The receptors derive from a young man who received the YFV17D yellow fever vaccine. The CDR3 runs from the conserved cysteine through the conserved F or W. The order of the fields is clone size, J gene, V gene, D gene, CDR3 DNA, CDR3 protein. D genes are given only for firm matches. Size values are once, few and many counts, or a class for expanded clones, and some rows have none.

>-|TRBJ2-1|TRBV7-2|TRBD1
TGTGCCAGCAGCTCCTGGACAGGGGGCGAGCAGTTCTTC
CASSSWTGGEQFF
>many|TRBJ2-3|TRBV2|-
TGTGCCAGCAGTGGCCTTATCGATACGCAGTATTTT
CASSGLIDTQYF
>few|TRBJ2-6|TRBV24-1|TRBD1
TGTGCCACCAGTGATTTGCTTGAGGACAGGGATCACTCTGGGGCCAACGTCCTGACTTTC
CATSDLLEDRDHSGANVLTF
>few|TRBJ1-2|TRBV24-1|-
TGTGCCACCAGTGATTCCCGCCGGGGAAGCGGCTACACCTTC
CATSDSRRGSGYTF
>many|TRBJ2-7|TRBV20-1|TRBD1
TGCAGTGCTACCCAATACCGGGACAGGGGGATCTACGAGCAGTACTTC
CSATQYRDRGIYEQYF
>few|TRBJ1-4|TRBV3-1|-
TGTGCCAGCAGCCAGGCACAGACCTATGAAAAACTGTTTTTT
CASSQAQTYEKLFF
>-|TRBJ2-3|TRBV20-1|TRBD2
TGCAGTGCTAGAGGTATAGCGGGGGCACCGACGCAGTATTTT
CSARGIAGAPTQYF
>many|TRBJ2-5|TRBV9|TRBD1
TGTGCCAGCAGCGTAGGTGGGACAGGACAAGAGACCCAGTACTTC
CASSVGGTGQETQYF
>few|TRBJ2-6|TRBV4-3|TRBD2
TGCGCCAGCAGCCAAGGGATAGCGGGGGGCTTCTCTGGGGCCAACGTCCTGACTTTC
CASSQGIAGGFSGANVLTF
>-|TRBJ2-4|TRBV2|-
TGTGCCAGCAGTGCCGACAGGCAAAAAAACATTCAGTACTTC
CASSADRQKNIQYF
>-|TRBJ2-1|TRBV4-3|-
TGCGCCAGCAGCCAAGAAACAGGCAGGAATGAGCAGTTCTTC
CASSQETGRNEQFF
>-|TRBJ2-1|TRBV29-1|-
TGCAGCGTAGTAACGACAGGATACAATGAGCAGTTCTTC
CSVVTTGYNEQFF
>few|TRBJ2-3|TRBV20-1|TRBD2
TGCAGTGCTAGGAGCAGCGGGGGGGCTAGCACAGATACGCAGTATTTT
CSARSSGGASTDTQYF
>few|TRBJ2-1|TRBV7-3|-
TGTGCCAGCGCCCCTCGGTTACGGAACTCCTACAATGAGCAGTTCTTC
CASAPRLRNSYNEQFF
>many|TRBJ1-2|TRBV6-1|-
TGTGCCAGCGGGAAAAACTATGGCTACACCTTC
CASGKNYGYTF
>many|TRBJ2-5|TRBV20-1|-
TGCAGTGCTATGCGGGGCCAGAGGGAGACCCAGTACTTC
CSAMRGQRETQYF
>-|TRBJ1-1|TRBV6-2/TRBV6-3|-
TGTGCCAGCCTCAGGTCCATGAACACTGAAGCTTTCTTT
CASLRSMNTEAFF
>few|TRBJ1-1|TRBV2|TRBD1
TGTGCCAGCAGGGGACAGAGAAACACTGAAGCTTTCTTT
CASRGQRNTEAFF
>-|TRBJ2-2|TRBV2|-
TGTGCCAGCAGTAGGCAAACCAACACCGGGGAGCTGTTTTTT
CASSRQTNTGELFF
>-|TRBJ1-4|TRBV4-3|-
TGCGCCAGCAGCCAAGATCGCATTCGTAACAATGAAAAACTGTTTTTT
CASSQDRIRNNEKLFF
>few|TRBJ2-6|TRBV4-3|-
TGCGCCAGCAGCCTACAGGAGGATCAGCCGGGGGCCAACGTCCTGACTTTC
CASSLQEDQPGANVLTF
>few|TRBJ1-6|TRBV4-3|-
TGCGCCAGCAGTTCCGGCTACCCCCGGGTTGGTCCACCCCTCCACTTT
CASSSGYPRVGPPLHF
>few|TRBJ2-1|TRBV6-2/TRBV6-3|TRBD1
TGTGCCAGCAGAAGAGGGGACAGGGAGTTCTTC
CASRRGDREFF
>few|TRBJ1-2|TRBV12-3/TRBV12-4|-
TGTGCCAGCAGTTTAGGGGAGACAGGTTACTATGGCTACACCTTC
CASSLGETGYYGYTF
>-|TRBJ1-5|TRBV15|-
TGTGCCGTGGGACTTAGCAATCAGCCCCAGCATTTT
CAVGLSNQPQHF
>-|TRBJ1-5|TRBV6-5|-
TGTGCCAGCAGTTACTCGATACGGGGCGATCAGCCCCAGCATTTT
CASSYSIRGDQPQHF
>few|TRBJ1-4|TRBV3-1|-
TGTGCCAGCAGCCAAGCAGGGCTTGCCATAGAAAAACTGTTTTTT
CASSQAGLAIEKLFF
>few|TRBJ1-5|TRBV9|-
TGTGCCAGCAGCGTAGTTCGGGAAGACTCCCCTCATCAGCCCCAGCATTTT
CASSVVREDSPHQPQHF
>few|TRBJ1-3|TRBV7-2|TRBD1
TGTGCCAGCAGCCCCGGACAGGGGGCTTCTGGAAACACCATATATTTT
CASSPGQGASGNTIYF